This T cell receptor (beta chain) was identified during a study of cytomegalovirus exposure and HLA in healthy donors (dated by TCRdb to between 2016 and 2019). Looking at the study overall: According to an earlier analysis of 587 of the donors, roughly 180 million T cells yielded over 90 million unique TCR beta sequences and 276 Gb of sequence data. Approximately 300 gigabases of sequencing data and 75 million to 85 million unique TCR sequences made up an early release that covered several hundred HLA-typed donors. The genetic ancestry cluster associated with self-reported Caucasian donors included about 81% of the roughly 360 genotyped donors. The study was designed to test whether signatures of past pathogen exposure could be identified by cataloging public T cell receptors. The study profiled the T cell repertoires of 500 to 800 subjects by immunosequencing and related them to cytomegalovirus serostatus. Besides the first cohort of under 700 subjects, a separate validation cohort made up of about 120 different subjects was used. The study combined high-throughput TCR immunosequencing, statistical association of individual TCRs with disease status, and machine learning to predict cytomegalovirus infection status. A later analysis re-analyzed previously published TCR beta repertoires from several hundred donors and added high-resolution HLA genotyping to study TCR occurrence patterns. The later analysis used no new phenotypic data to find candidate immune exposures, relying instead on TCR beta sequences and their occurrence across donors. An earlier analysis of approximately 630 of the donors applied high-throughput TCR beta sequencing to assess whether each TCR beta V gene segment acted as functional or pseudogenic. Donor age, sex, ethnicity and CMV serostatus were compiled together with the repertoire data. A later genetic analysis used genome-wide SNP genotypes for about 65% of the roughly 700 donors, treating that subset as a discovery cohort. All discovery cohort repertoires had been generated using a single sequencing platform. Both class I and class II loci were covered by HLA typing, at four-digit resolution. Typing coverage varied by locus: about 629-640 donors for A, B, C, DRB1 and DQB1; 522 for DQA1; about 600 for DPA1; 450 to 480 for DPB1. A handful of DR-DQ haplotypes were handled as single units for association and clustering because linkage in the cohort was strong. Among some 400 genotyped donors of the cohort, an average of roughly 230,000 unique TCR beta nucleotide sequences was sequenced per donor, of which about 18% were non-productive. The investigation overall reported the following: When HLA alleles, especially DR and DQ, strongly co-occurred, TCR associations were difficult to assign to individual alleles. The cohort was sequenced for TCR beta chains only, and without alpha or paired-chain data the features that could be detected were limited. Sequencing depth was assumed to be roughly uniform across donors in the presence/absence analyses, though that assumption may not hold. Compared with the roughly 700-donor mean, donors in an Asian-associated ancestry cluster had fewer N-insertions in productive TCRs, according to a later genetic analysis. A later analysis found that TCR association rates varied across HLA loci, with DRB1 alleles showing the most associated TCRs and HLA-C alleles the fewest. In the study, 150 to 200 TCR beta chains were listed as associated with cytomegalovirus. Linkage disequilibrium might explain the correlated functional status among segregating V segments, but an unknown experimental factor could not be ruled out. While some public TCRs were present in many individuals, most TCR sequences turned up only very rarely across donors. In a later analysis, 15,000 to 20,000 TCR beta sequences were associated with specific HLA alleles at a false discovery rate of 0.05. V-gene and J-gene trimming of TCR beta chains was associated with a missense DCLRE1C variant in a later genetic analysis, and the association was replicated in an independent cohort. A few of the identified cytomegalovirus-associated TCR beta chains were confirmed in vitro to be specific for cytomegalovirus antigens. Cytomegalovirus status was reported to be diagnosed by the classifier with high specificity and sensitivity in both the original and validation cohorts. A cluster of highly shared sequence variants was judged likely to be a technical artifact of the sequencing pipeline. In a later analysis, several top co-occurrence clusters were reported to appear linked to parvovirus B19, influenza, CMV and Epstein-Barr virus. Because counts were too low, seventeen rarely observed V segments, including chromosome 9 orphons, were excluded from the earlier analysis of 587 of the donors. An earlier analysis of around 600 of the donors showed that most TCR beta V segments appeared in productive rearrangements either about 87% or about 30% of the time, which broadly matched IMGT annotations. Because some donors lacked HLA typing at each locus, the association tests relied only on the typed subset. In a later analysis, HLA-associated TCR beta chains were found to be more clonally expanded and to have lower generation probabilities than equally common non-associated chains. It was suggested by the authors that the approach could potentially be generalized to other disease states and immunological phenotypes. Immune exposure information for the cohort was limited to CMV serostatus. According to a later analysis, most CMV-associated TCR beta chains appeared to be HLA-restricted, and the HLA associations seemed to be driven largely by CMV exposure. A further reported finding was that TCR beta sequences accurately predicted the HLA-A and HLA-B alleles for most subjects in the first cohort.

Library preparation was by the immunoSEQ multiplex PCR assay. For the multiplex PCR, a mixture combining 60 forward primers for TCR Vbeta segments and 13 reverse primers for TCR Jbeta segments was used. Amplification of the CDR3 region of rearranged TCR beta genes was performed with a multiplex PCR assay on genomic DNA. The Illumina HiSeq System was used to sequence the amplified TCR beta libraries as 87-base-pair reads. Concerning the study's data processing: Across the 670 or so repertoires, a later analysis counted roughly 84 million unique TCR beta chains, around 10 million of which were shared by at least two donors. A nearest-neighbor algorithm error-corrected the raw reads and collapsed the reads into unique sequences, merging closely related sequences to remove PCR and sequencing errors. CDR3 sequences were aligned to IMGT reference sequences to assign V, D and J gene segments. For a sequence to be retained, a match of at least six nucleotides to both a V gene segment and a J gene segment was required. Rearrangements were called productive when the CDR3 lacked stop codons and stayed in frame with V and J; all others were non-productive. Following IMGT convention, CDR3 was defined as the stretch from the second conserved V-encoded cysteine to the conserved J-encoded phenylalanine. In an earlier analysis of just under 600 of the donors, sequences lacking an unambiguous match to a single V gene segment were excluded. In an earlier analysis of some 590 of the donors, a V segment was called functional when productive rearrangements were above 56.7%, and segregating when the standard deviation between donors exceeded 5%. To diagnose cytomegalovirus status from the catalog of TCR beta chain sequences, a statistical classification framework was built. In a later analysis, TCR nucleotide sequences were compared against IMGT/GENE-DB human TR gene sequences so that V and J genes could be assigned. In a later analysis, CDR3 sequences and most-parsimonious VDJ recombination scenarios were assigned using the TCRdist pipeline. A later analysis defined each TCR beta chain by its CDR3 amino acid sequence plus V-gene family, and excluded reads lacking a unique V-gene family. In a later analysis, 550 to 650 highly shared, low-generation-probability nucleotide sequences were removed to address suspected cross-contamination and a sequencing artifact. For each public chain, a later analysis derived a clonal expansion index from normalized ranks of inferred template counts within each repertoire. In a later analysis, generation probabilities were computed using a VDJ recombination model fitted to out-of-frame rearrangements, and the results were checked against IGoR. A later analysis scored TCR-TCR, TCR-HLA and TCR-CMV co-occurrence with hypergeometric tests, applying a repertoire-size bias correction to TCR pairs. To estimate false discovery rates, a later analysis permuted the HLA or CMV assignments 20 times. A later analysis grouped co-occurring TCRs with DBSCAN, adding TCRdist sequence similarity when clustering within HLA-allele-positive subsets. Repertoires with fewer than 30,000 or more than 120,000 public chains, plus five repertoires with anomalous nucleotide sharing, were excluded from co-occurrence clustering. TCRdb mirrors the immuneACCESS table, restricted to in-frame sequences. Some clones are absent from its copies; in checked studies, under half trace to an unresolved V gene, and the reason for the others is unknown. V and J calls plus clone size are reproduced from that table; the DNA served to infer D and trimming. The sample table shows 150,000 to 200,000 clones, and approximately 79% are seen once. The ten largest clones take up roughly 0.76% of the sample.

In total, 500 to 700 healthy bone marrow donors made up the cohort. At the time of sampling, every cohort member was nominally healthy, though immune exposures that went unrecorded were likely present. The donor was CMV seronegative and was included in the group of several hundred seronegative cohort members. Each donor provided a peripheral blood sample, and peripheral blood mononuclear cells were used for TCR beta sequencing. The Qiagen DNeasy Blood Extraction Kit was used to extract genomic DNA from the blood cell samples. Comments on this clone: What antigen it recognizes has not been identified. No clone much larger than this one lies a single base away; base qualities are absent.

What was sequenced was PBMCs. The origin of this receptor is a middle-aged woman in good health and CMV-seronegative.

The base sequence is TGTGCCAGCAGCCAAGCCCTACAGTCGAACACTGAAGCTTTCTTT. Translated, it gives CASSQALQSNTEAFF. This receptor chain uses TRBV4-2 and TRBJ1-1; no D gene is confidently identified. The CDR3 numbers 15 residues from cysteine through phenylalanine. This entry keeps only the CDR3 DNA: 45 bases, framed from base 1. The germline V gene gives CDR1 as LGHNA and CDR2 as YNFKEQ. V is cut by 1 base and J by 1 base, and the space between the germline ends is 10 bases.